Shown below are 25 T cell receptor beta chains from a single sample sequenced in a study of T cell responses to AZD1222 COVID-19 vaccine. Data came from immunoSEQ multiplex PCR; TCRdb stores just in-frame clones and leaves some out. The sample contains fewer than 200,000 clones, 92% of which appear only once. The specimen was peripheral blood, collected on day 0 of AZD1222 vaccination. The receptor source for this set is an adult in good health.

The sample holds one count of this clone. The CDR3 nucleotides read TGTGCCGTCAGCTGGGGGATCCTCAACTATGGCTACACCTTC. Its protein product is CAVSWGILNYGYTF. The chain is built from TRBV19 and TRBJ1-2; tentatively, D is TRBD1 (5 bases). Germline V lookup: CDR1 LNHDA, CDR2 SQIVND (reference sequence). The CDR3 has 14 amino acids. The V gene lost 11 bases and the J gene lost 2 bases, with 18 bases spanning the gap.

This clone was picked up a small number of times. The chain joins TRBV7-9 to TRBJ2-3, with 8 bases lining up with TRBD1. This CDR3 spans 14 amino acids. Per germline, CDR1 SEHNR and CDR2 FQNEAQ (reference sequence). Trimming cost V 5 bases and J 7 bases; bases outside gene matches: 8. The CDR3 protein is CASSRGQGIHTQYF. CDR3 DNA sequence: TGTGCCAGCAGCCGCGGACAGGGTATACATACGCAGTATTTT.

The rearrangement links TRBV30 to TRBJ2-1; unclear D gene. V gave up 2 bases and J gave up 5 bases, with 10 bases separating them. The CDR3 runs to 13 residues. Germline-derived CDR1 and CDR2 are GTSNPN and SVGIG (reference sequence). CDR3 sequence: CAWSRRVNNEQFF. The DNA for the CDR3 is TGTGCCTGGAGTCGACGGGTGAACAATGAGCAGTTCTTC. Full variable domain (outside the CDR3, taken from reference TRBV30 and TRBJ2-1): SQTIHQWPATLVQPVGSPLSLECTVEGTSNPNLYWYRQAAGRGLQLLFYSVGIGQISSEVPQNLSASRPQDRQFILSSKKLLLSDSGFYLCAWSRRVNNEQFFGPGTRLTVL.

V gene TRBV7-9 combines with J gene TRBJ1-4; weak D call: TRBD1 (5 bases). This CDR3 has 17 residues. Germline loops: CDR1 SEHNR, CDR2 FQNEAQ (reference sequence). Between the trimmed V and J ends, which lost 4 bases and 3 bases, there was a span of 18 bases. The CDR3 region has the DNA TGTGCCAGCAGCTCAGAACCCCGGGGCCCCCCTAATGAAAAACTGTTTTTT. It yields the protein CASSSEPRGPPNEKLFF.

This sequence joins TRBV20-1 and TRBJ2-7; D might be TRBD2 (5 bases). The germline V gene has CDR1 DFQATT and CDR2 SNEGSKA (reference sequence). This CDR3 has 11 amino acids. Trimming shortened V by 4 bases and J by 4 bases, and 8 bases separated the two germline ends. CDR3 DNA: TGCAGTGCTACGGACTTGTACGAGCAGTACTTC. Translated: CSATDLYEQYF.

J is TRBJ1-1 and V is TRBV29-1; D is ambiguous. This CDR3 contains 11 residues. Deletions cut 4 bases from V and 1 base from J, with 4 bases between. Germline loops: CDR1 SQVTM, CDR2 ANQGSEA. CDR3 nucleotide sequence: TGCAGCGTTGTTTGGAACACTGAAGCTTTCTTT. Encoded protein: CSVVWNTEAFF.

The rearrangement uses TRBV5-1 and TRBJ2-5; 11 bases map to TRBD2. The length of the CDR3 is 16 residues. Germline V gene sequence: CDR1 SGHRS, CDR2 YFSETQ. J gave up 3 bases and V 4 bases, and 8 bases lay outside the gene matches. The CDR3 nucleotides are TGCGCCAGCAGCAGAATGGGGACTAGCGGTAAAGAGACCCAGTACTTC. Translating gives CASSRMGTSGKETQYF.

CDR3 in DNA: TGTGCCAGTAGTGTCCACGAGGGCTCCTATAATTCACCCCTCCACTTT. Translated, it gives CASSVHEGSYNSPLHF. V gene TRBV19 combines with J gene TRBJ1-6, with unresolved D. This CDR3 is 16 amino acids long. V was cut by 5 bases and J by 0 bases, with 11 bases left in between. Looked up from germline, CDR1 is LNHDA and CDR2 is SQIVND (reference sequence).

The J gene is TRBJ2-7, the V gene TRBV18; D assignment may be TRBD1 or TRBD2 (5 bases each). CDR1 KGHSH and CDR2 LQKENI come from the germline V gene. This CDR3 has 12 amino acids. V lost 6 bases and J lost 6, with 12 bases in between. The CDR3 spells CASSPGALEQYV. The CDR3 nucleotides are TGTGCCAGCTCGCCCGGGGCCCTCGAGCAGTACGTC.

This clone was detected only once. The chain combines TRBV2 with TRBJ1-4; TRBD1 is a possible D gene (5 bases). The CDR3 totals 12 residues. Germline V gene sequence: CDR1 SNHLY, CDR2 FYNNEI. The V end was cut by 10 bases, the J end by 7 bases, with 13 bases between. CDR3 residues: CATSGTGEKLFF. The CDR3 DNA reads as TGTGCCACCTCAGGGACTGGTGAAAAACTGTTTTTT.

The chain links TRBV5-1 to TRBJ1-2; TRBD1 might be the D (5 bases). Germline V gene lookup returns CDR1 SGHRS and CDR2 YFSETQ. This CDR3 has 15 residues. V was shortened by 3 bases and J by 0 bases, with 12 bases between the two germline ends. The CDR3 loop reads CASSSRDRANYGYTF. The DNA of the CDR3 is TGCGCCAGCAGCTCCCGAGACAGAGCTAACTATGGCTACACCTTC. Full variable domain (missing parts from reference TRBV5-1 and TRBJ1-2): KAGVTQTPRYLIKTRGQQVTLSCSPISGHRSVSWYQQTPGQGLQFLFEYFSETQRNKGNFPGRFSGRQFSNSRSEMNVSTLELGDSALYLCASSSRDRANYGYTFGSGTRLTVV.

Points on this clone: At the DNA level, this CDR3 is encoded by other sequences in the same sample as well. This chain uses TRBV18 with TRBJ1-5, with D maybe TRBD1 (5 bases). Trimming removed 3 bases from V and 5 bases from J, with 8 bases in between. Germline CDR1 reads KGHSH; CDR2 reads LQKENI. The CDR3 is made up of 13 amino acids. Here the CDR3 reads CASSPGEDQPQHF. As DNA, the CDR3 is TGTGCCAGCTCACCGGGGGAGGATCAGCCCCAGCATTTT.

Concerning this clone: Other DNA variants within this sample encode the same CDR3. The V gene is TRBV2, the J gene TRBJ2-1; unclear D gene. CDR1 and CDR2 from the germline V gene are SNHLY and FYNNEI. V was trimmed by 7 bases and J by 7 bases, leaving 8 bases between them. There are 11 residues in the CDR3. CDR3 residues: CASTRNNEQFF. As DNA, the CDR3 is TGTGCCAGCACTAGAAATAATGAGCAGTTCTTC.

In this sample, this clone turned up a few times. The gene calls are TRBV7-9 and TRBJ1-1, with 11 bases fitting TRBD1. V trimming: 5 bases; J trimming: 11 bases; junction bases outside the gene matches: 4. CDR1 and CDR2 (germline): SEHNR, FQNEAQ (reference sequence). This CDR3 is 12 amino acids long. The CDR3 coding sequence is TGTGCCAGCAGCATCGGACAGGGGGCGGCTTTCTTT. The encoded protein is CASSIGQGAAFF.

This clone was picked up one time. The CDR3 loop reads CASSLGQGAGNTIYF. CDR3 DNA sequence: TGCGCCAGCAGCTTGGGGCAGGGAGCTGGAAACACCATATATTTT. The chain couples TRBV5-1 to TRBJ1-3; TRBD1 might be the D (5 bases). Germline CDR1 reads SGHRS; CDR2 reads YFSETQ. This CDR3 is built from 15 residues. V shed 0 bases and J shed 2 bases, with 9 bases lying between them. Together with reference TRBV5-1 and TRBJ1-3, the CDR3 gives the full variable domain: KAGVTQTPRYLIKTRGQQVTLSCSPISGHRSVSWYQQTPGQGLQFLFEYFSETQRNKGNFPGRFSGRQFSNSRSEMNVSTLELGDSALYLCASSLGQGAGNTIYFGEGSWLTVV.

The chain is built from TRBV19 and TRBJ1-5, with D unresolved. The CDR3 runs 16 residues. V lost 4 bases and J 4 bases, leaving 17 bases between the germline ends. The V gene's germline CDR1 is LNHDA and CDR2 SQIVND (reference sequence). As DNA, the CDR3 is TGTGCCAGTAGTAGCCCGGACGGTAGAGTTAATCAGCCCCAGCATTTT. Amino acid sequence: CASSSPDGRVNQPQHF.

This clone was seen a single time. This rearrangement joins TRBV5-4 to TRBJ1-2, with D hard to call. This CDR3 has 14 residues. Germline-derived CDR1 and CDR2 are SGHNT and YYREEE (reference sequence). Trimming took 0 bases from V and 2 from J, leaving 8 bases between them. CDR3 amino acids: CASSLAGVNYGYTF. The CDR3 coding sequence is TGTGCCAGCAGCTTGGCCGGGGTCAACTATGGCTACACCTTC.

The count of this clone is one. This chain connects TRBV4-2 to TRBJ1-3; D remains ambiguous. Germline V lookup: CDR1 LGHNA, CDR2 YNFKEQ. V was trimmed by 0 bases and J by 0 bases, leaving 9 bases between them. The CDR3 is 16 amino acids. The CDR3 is CASSQDVRASGNTIYF. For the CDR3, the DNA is TGTGCCAGCAGCCAAGATGTGAGGGCCTCTGGAAACACCATATATTTT.

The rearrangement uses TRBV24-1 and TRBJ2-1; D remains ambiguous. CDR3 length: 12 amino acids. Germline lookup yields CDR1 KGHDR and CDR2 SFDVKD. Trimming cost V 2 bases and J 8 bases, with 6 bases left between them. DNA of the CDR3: TGTGCCACCAGTGATTATACGGATGAGCAGTTCTTC. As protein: CATSDYTDEQFF.

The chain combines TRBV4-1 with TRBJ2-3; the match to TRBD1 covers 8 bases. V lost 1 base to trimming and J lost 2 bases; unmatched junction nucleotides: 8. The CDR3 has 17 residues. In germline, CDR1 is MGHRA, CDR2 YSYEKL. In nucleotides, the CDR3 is TGCGCCAGCAGCCAAGTTGCCCGGGACAGGCACACAGATACGCAGTATTTT. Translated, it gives CASSQVARDRHTDTQYF.

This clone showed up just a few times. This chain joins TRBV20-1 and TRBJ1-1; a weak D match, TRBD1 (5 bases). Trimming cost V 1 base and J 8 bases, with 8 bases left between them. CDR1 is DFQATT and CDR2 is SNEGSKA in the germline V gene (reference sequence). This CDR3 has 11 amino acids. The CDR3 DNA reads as TGCAGTGCTAGAGGAACAGGAGAAGCTTTCTTT. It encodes CSARGTGEAFF.

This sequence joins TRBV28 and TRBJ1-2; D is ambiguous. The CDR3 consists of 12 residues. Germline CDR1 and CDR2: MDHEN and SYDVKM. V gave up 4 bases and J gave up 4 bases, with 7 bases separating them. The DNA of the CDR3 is TGTGCCAGCAGTTGGGGTCCCTATGGCTACACCTTC. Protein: CASSWGPYGYTF.

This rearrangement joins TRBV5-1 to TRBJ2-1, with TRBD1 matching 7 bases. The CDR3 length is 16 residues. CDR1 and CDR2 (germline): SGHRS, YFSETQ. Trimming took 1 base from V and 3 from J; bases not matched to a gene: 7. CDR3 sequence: CASSLTGASYYNEQFF. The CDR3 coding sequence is TGCGCCAGCAGCTTGACAGGGGCTAGTTACTACAATGAGCAGTTCTTC.

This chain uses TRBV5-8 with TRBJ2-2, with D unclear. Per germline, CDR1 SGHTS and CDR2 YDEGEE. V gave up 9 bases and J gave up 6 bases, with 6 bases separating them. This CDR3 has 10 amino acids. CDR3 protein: CATPPGELFF. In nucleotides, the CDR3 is TGTGCCACCCCCCCCGGGGAGCTGTTTTTT.

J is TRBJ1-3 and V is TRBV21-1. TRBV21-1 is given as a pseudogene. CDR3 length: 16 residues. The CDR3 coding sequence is TGTGCCAGCAGCCGGGGGTGGGTAACCTCTGGAAACACCATATATTTT. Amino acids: CASSRGWVTSGNTIYF.